The 6 T cell receptor beta chains below all came from one sample that was sequenced in a study of shared clonotypes between healthy human individuals. TCRdb keeps only in-frame clones here, not all; method: immunoSEQ multiplex PCR. The sample carries 850,000 to 1,200,000 clones, around 76% recorded once. Sequencing was done on a sample of memory CD4+ T cells sorted from blood. Subset noted: CD45RA-negative fraction. These receptors originate from a young man in good health.

The rearrangement links TRBV6-6 to TRBJ2-1; 9 bases are a match to TRBD1. Germline CDR1 and CDR2: MNHNY and SVGAGI (reference sequence). V lost 6 bases to trimming and J lost 6 bases; unmatched junction nucleotides: 9. The CDR3 sequence is 15 residues long. The chain's CDR3 is CASSAMGQGGNEQFF. For the CDR3, the DNA is TGTGCCAGCAGCGCTATGGGACAGGGTGGCAATGAGCAGTTCTTC.

The chain has TRBV28 and TRBJ2-7; 10 bases agree with TRBD2. The germline V gene has CDR1 MDHEN and CDR2 SYDVKM. The trim removed 6 bases at V and 5 bases at J, leaving 1 base unmatched. The CDR3 has 12 amino acids. As DNA, the CDR3 is TGTGCCAGCAGGGGACTAGCGAACGAGCAGTACTTC. The encoded protein is CASRGLANEQYF.

DNA of the CDR3: TGTGCCTGGATCAAAAAACAGGGACAGGGGAACGAGCAGTACTTC. Amino acid sequence: CAWIKKQGQGNEQYF. The gene calls are TRBV30 and TRBJ2-7; 10 nucleotides line up with TRBD1. In germline, CDR1 is GTSNPN, CDR2 SVGIG (reference sequence). The CDR3 length is 15 residues. Germline trimming cut 4 bases from V and 5 bases from J; bases unmatched to any gene: 11.

This clone has a single count. A read error may explain this, as a much larger clone is one base away. V gene TRBV28 combines with J gene TRBJ1-5; D gene uncertain. The CDR3 totals 12 residues. V gave up 6 bases and J gave up 5 bases, with 8 bases separating them. Germline V lookup: CDR1 MDHEN, CDR2 SYDVKM. CDR3 DNA: TGTGCCAGCAGGCTTCAAGATCAGCCCCAGCATTTT. Translating gives CASRLQDQPQHF.

This clone was detected only a few times. The CDR3 sequence: CASSTSGTGLGGYTF. CDR3 sequence (DNA): TGTGCCAGTAGTACCTCCGGGACGGGACTGGGAGGCTACACCTTC. This chain uses TRBV19 with TRBJ1-2; a weak D match, TRBD1 (5 bases). This CDR3 contains 15 residues. The V gene lost 4 bases and the J gene lost 8 bases, with 20 bases spanning the gap. The germline gives CDR1 LNHDA, CDR2 SQIVND (reference sequence).

A word on this clone: The junction differs from germline at one of its ends, possibly a read error. The chain recombines TRBV9 with TRBJ2-1, with 10 bases fitting TRBD2. Looked up from germline, CDR1 is SGDLS and CDR2 is YYNGEE. This CDR3 has 13 residues. The CDR3: CASSGGLYNEQFF. CDR3 coding DNA: TGTGCCAGTAGCGGGGGGCTCTACAATGAGCAGTTCTTC.